One sample yielded the 31 T cell receptor beta chains listed below, sequenced in a study of tumor and adjacent non-tumor tissue in lung cancer. The library came from three nested PCR rounds adapted from ARM-PCR protocols. One entry per CDR3 protein results from TCRdb running MiXCR on the multiplex PCR reads. The table includes some 200,000 distinct CDR3 sequences, 71% detected once. No cell sorting was done before RNA was extracted from the tissue. The sample comprised lung tumor tissue. The origin of the receptors is a man aged 55 to 70 with non-small cell lung cancer.

This clonotype was found many times. The chain uses TRBV20-1 and TRBJ1-5, with 9 nucleotides matching TRBD1. The CDR3 consists of 14 residues. J was trimmed by 10 bases and V by 3 bases; bases with no gene match: 10. Per the germline V gene, CDR1 is DFQATT and CDR2 is SNEGSKA (reference sequence). The CDR3 reads CSARRGTGKEPQHF. The CDR3 DNA is TGCAGTGCTAGGAGAGGGACAGGGAAGGAACCCCAGCATTTT.

About this clonotype: A read error is possible here, since a much larger clone lies one base away. This chain joins TRBV7-2 and TRBJ2-3, with 7 bases identical to TRBD2. This CDR3 spans 14 amino acids. Germline V gene data show CDR1 as SGHTA and CDR2 as FQGNSA. CDR3 region: CASSSSGTIDTHYF. The CDR3 DNA reads TGTGCCAGCAGCTCGTCCGGGACTATAGATACGCACTATTTT.

This clonotype has at least ten counts. V usage is TRBV12-3 or TRBV12-4 and J usage is TRBJ2-5; 7 bases align to TRBD1. The CDR3 is 13 amino acids. V shed 3 bases, J shed 5 bases, and the junction held 3 bases outside the gene matches. CDR3 nucleotide sequence: TGTGCCAGCAGTTTGGGACAGAGGGAGACCCAGTACTTC. Residues: CASSLGQRETQYF.

With respect to this clonotype: The DNA is left out, because the CDR3 cannot be placed on it with certainty; the CDR3 is given as TCRdb lists it. The rearrangement uses TRBV6-1 and TRBJ1-2. The CDR3 adds up to 12 amino acids, both ends counted. Germline assignment: CDR1 MNHNS and CDR2 SASEGT. CDR3 amino acids: CGSNPSNYGCTF.

On this clonotype itself: A much larger clone differs by one base, so this may be a read error. The CDR3 is CASSQPFGAGREQYF. The CDR3 region has the DNA TGTGCCAGCAGCCAACCTTTTGGGGCAGGCCGAGAGCAGTATTTT. V gene TRBV4-2 combines with J gene TRBJ2-3, with a weak D call TRBD1 (5 bases). The germline V gene has CDR1 LGHNA and CDR2 YNFKEQ. With 2 bases removed from V and 11 bases from J, the gap between germline ends came to 20 bases. CDR3 size: 15 residues.

This chain links TRBV12-5 with TRBJ2-4; maybe TRBD1 (5 bases). The germline V gene has CDR1 LGHNT and CDR2 FRNRAP. The CDR3 sequence is 15 residues long. The ends were cut back, 10 bases at V and 0 bases at J, with 16 bases in the middle. CDR3 coding DNA: TGTGCTAATGGCGAAGGACACCGAGCCAAAAACATTCAGTACTTC. Translating gives CANGEGHRAKNIQYF.

In this sample, this clonotype turned up once. A read error may explain this, as a much larger clone is one base away. The chain joins TRBV5-4 to TRBJ2-1, with 11 nucleotides matching TRBD2. Germline V lookup: CDR1 SGHNT, CDR2 YYREEE (reference sequence). The CDR3 is made up of 16 amino acids. CDR3 nucleotides: TGTGCCCGCAGCTCCGTAGCGGGGGGGTTGTACAATGAGCAGTTCTTC. Its translation: CARSSVAGGLYNEQFF.

Notes on this clonotype: A much larger clone sits a single nucleotide away, making a read error possible. The chain is built from TRBV12-3 or TRBV12-4 and TRBJ2-3; TRBD2 matches 11 bases. The CDR3 sequence is 16 residues long. The CDR3, as DNA: TGTGCCAGCAGATCGGGACTAGCGGATAACACAGTTACGCAGTATTTT. It translates to CASRSGLADNTVTQYF.

This clonotype was counted many times. The chain combines TRBV20-1 with TRBJ1-5; perhaps TRBD1 as D (5 bases). This CDR3 has 13 residues. Germline CDR1 is DFQATT and CDR2 is SNEGSKA (reference sequence). The ends were cut back, 6 bases at V and 3 bases at J, with 12 bases in the middle. The CDR3 DNA follows: TGCAGTGCCGTCGACAGATACAATCAGCCCCAGCATTTT. The encoded protein is CSAVDRYNQPQHF.

To note about this clonotype: One end of the junction does not line up with germline, which may come from a read error. The genes are TRBV5-4 and TRBJ1-6; tentative D call: TRBD1 (5 bases). Germline lookup yields CDR1 SGHNT and CDR2 YYREEE (reference sequence). This CDR3 has 15 amino acids. The CDR3 DNA reads as TGTGCCAGCGGCTTGGGGGGAACCTACAATTCACCCCTCCACTTT. This translates into CASGLGGTYNSPLHF.

Turning to this clonotype: Its ends do not fully match the called genes, so a read error is possible. The chain has TRBV20-1 and TRBJ2-3; TRBD2 aligns across 8 bases. The germline CDR1 and CDR2 sequences are DFQATT and SNEGSKA (reference sequence). The CDR3 loop spans 14 amino acids. The CDR3 sequence is CSASPSGYTYTQYF. In nucleotides, the CDR3 is TGCAGTGCTAGTCCTAGCGGGTACACATATACACAGTATTTT.

Comments on this clonotype: The junction departs from the called germline gene at one end, perhaps through a read error. The CDR3 protein is CASSTASERVDEQFF. CDR3 in DNA: TGCGCCAGTAGTACCGCGAGTGAGAGAGTTGATGAGCAGTTCTTC. The gene calls are TRBV19 and TRBJ2-1; no clear D. Germline V gene data show CDR1 as LNHDA and CDR2 as SQIVND (reference sequence). This CDR3 region has 15 residues.

For this clonotype: The junction departs from germline at one end; a sequencing error may be responsible. This chain uses TRBV4-3 with TRBJ1-2; D call uncertain. The CDR3 is made up of 15 amino acids. Germline V lookup: CDR1 LGHNA, CDR2 YSLEER. The CDR3 bases are TGCACCAGCAGCCAAGCACAGCGGGCGATCAGGGGCTACACCTTC. Translating gives CTSSQAQRAIRGYTF.

A single count supports this clonotype. This CDR3 is missing its conserved last phenylalanine or tryptophan, likely due to a read error. The chain combines TRBV28 with TRBJ2-7, with 9 bases that match TRBD1. Germline CDR1 is MDHEN and CDR2 is SYDVKM. J gave up 3 bases and V 7 bases, and 16 bases lay outside the gene matches. The CDR3 is 17 residues long. In DNA, the CDR3 is TGTGCCAGCATGCCCAGTGATCCGGGACAGGGAGTCTACGAGCAGTACTCC. Its protein is CASMPSDPGQGVYEQYS.

A few counts support this clonotype. A single base separates this from a much larger clone, so it may be a read error. J is TRBJ1-5 and V is TRBV6-1, with D unresolved. The end of the DNA aligns better with TRBJ2-3, so the J call may be wrong. Germline V CDR1 and CDR2: MNHNS, SASEGT. CDR3 size: 13 residues. This CDR3 reads CASRIDVVQPQYF. CDR3 sequence (DNA): TGTGCCAGCAGGATTGACGTGGTCCAGCCCCAGTATTTT.

Many counts were recorded for this clonotype. This chain links TRBV11-3 with TRBJ2-5; D possibly corresponds to TRBD2 (5 bases). CDR1 is SGHNT, CDR2 YENEEA, per germline. CDR3 size: 15 residues. The V and J ends lost 1 base and 1 base respectively, with 10 bases between them. This CDR3 reads CASSLVWEIQETQYF. As DNA, the CDR3 is TGTGCCAGCAGCTTAGTTTGGGAGATCCAAGAGACCCAGTACTTC.

The chain uses TRBV20-1 and TRBJ2-3; TRBD2 agrees at 7 bases. This CDR3 has 16 amino acids. V shed 0 bases, J shed 4 bases, and the junction held 10 bases outside the gene matches. CDR1 and CDR2 from the germline V gene are DFQATT and SNEGSKA (reference sequence). The CDR3 DNA sequence: TGCAGTGCTAGAGATTACGCGGGAGTTCTTGCAGATACGCAGTATTTT. It encodes CSARDYAGVLADTQYF.

The rearrangement links TRBV6-5 to TRBJ1-5; possibly TRBD1 for D (5 bases). The germline V and J ends were trimmed by 5 bases and 4 bases, with 15 bases remaining between them. The CDR3 has 15 amino acids. The germline V gene encodes CDR1 MNHEY and CDR2 SVGAGI. The CDR3 DNA follows: TGTGCCAGCAGTAATCCAGGGACGGGTAATCAGCCCCAGCATTTT. It yields the protein CASSNPGTGNQPQHF.

Comment on this clonotype: A much more abundant neighbour one base away suggests this may be a read error. No conserved phenylalanine or tryptophan ends this CDR3, so it is likely a read error. The V gene is TRBV6-2 or TRBV6-3, the J gene TRBJ2-7; TRBD1 matches at 10 bases. CDR3 length equals 15 residues. The trim removed 7 bases at V and 5 bases at J, leaving 11 bases unmatched. Germline V gene sequence: CDR1 MNHEY, CDR2 SVGEGT. The CDR3 nucleotides read TGTGCCAGCACCTTCGGATCCGGGACAGGGGACGAGCAGTACTTG. The encoded protein is CASTFGSGTGDEQYL.

J is TRBJ1-2 and V is TRBV28, with unresolved D. Germline V gene lookup returns CDR1 MDHEN and CDR2 SYDVKM. Trimming left V 3 bases short and J 3 bases short, with 11 bases between. The CDR3 runs 14 residues. The CDR3 DNA sequence: TGTGCCAGCAGTTTGATTGAGCAGGACTATGGCTACACCTTC. It codes for CASSLIEQDYGYTF.

In regard to this clonotype: This clone may be a read error of a much larger clone one base away. Without the conserved terminal phenylalanine or tryptophan, this CDR3 likely stems from a read error. J is TRBJ2-7 and V is TRBV10-3, with 15 bases that match TRBD2. The CDR3 runs to 18 residues. Germline CDR1 and CDR2: ENHRY and SYGVKD. V lost 5 bases and J lost 2; bases outside the gene matches: 10. CDR3 sequence (DNA): TGTGCCATCAGTAACGGACTAGCGGGAGGGCTGCAGGCCTACGAGCAGTACTTG. It specifies CAISNGLAGGLQAYEQYL.

The sample holds a few counts of this clonotype. A much larger clonotype is one base distant, so this may be a read error. V usage is TRBV20-1 and J usage is TRBJ1-1; D gene unclear. V lost 4 bases, J lost 6 bases, and 12 bases lay in between. The CDR3 covers 12 residues. CDR1 is DFQATT, CDR2 SNEGSKA, per germline (reference sequence). The CDR3 loop is CSAKMREAEAFF. As DNA, the CDR3 is TGCAGTGCTAAAATGAGGGAAGCTGAAGCTTTCTTT.

V and J are TRBV6-5 and TRBJ1-4; D might be TRBD1 (5 bases). Germline CDR1 is MNHEY and CDR2 is SVGAGI. Trimming took off 4 bases at V and 8 bases at J, with 11 bases between the two ends. The CDR3 has 13 residues. The DNA for the CDR3 is TGTGCCAGCAGTTCCGGGACGGAGGAAAAACTGTTTTTT. It encodes CASSSGTEEKLFF.

V gene TRBV28 combines with J gene TRBJ1-1; 7 positions agree with TRBD1. The V and J ends lost 8 bases and 1 base, in that order; junction bases with no gene match: 10. From germline, CDR1 is MDHEN and CDR2 SYDVKM. The CDR3 contains 15 residues. The CDR3 DNA follows: TGTGCCAGCGTTCAGGGGGGGGCGTGGAACACTGAAGCTTTCTTT. It yields the protein CASVQGGAWNTEAFF.

To note about this clonotype: The conserved phenylalanine or tryptophan normally closing the CDR3 is absent here, so this likely arose from a read error. This chain uses TRBV11-3 with TRBJ2-1; 8 bases align to TRBD2. The CDR3 loop spans 14 amino acids. Looked up from germline, CDR1 is SGHNT and CDR2 is YENEEA. Losses at the gene ends were 0 bases for V and 10 bases for J; bases not matched to a gene: 5. The CDR3 DNA reads as TGTGCCAGCAGCTTAGACCTAACTAGCGGAGAGCAGTTCTCA. Amino acids: CASSLDLTSGEQFS.

In this sample, this clonotype turned up many times. This chain uses TRBV6-2 or TRBV6-3 with TRBJ1-1, with a weak D call TRBD1 (5 bases). Trimming cost V 2 bases and J 3 bases, with 10 bases left between them. The CDR3 has 14 amino acids. Germline CDR1 reads MNHEY; CDR2 reads SVGEGT. CDR3 amino acids: CASSYALGDTEAFF. CDR3 nucleotides: TGTGCCAGCAGTTACGCTCTAGGGGACACTGAAGCTTTCTTT.

CDR3 coding DNA: TGTGCCAGCAGCTTAGGACAGGGATACGCCGGGGAGCTGTTTTTT. Protein sequence: CASSLGQGYAGELFF. V gene TRBV5-6 combines with J gene TRBJ2-2, with TRBD1 identical over 8 bases. The J segment lost 6 bases and the V segment lost 2 bases, leaving 6 bases of the junction unmatched. The CDR3 has 15 residues. CDR1 is SGHDT and CDR2 is YYEEEE in the germline V gene.

This clonotype was recorded many times. The chain employs TRBV4-1 and TRBJ2-3; D might be TRBD1 (5 bases). The CDR3 extends over 14 amino acids. CDR1 and CDR2 from the germline V gene are MGHRA and YSYEKL. Trimming cost V 5 bases and J 1 base, with 10 bases left between them. The CDR3 coding sequence is TGCGCCAGCAGCAAAGGGGCAGGCACAGATACGCAGTATTTT. This codes for CASSKGAGTDTQYF.

As concerns this clonotype: Mismatch with germline at one junction end may stem from a read error. This chain connects TRBV18 to TRBJ1-1; the D is unclear. The germline CDR1 and CDR2 sequences are KGHSH and LQKENI. The CDR3 runs to 11 residues. CDR3 in amino acids: CASSPHTEVFF. For the CDR3, the DNA is TGTGCCAGCTCACCTCACACTGAAGTTTTCTTT.

This clonotype was seen just once. The chain employs TRBV6-5 and TRBJ2-5; D not certain. Germline V gene data show CDR1 as MNHEY and CDR2 as SVGAGI. Trimming took off 7 bases at V and 3 bases at J, with 15 bases between the two ends. The CDR3 runs to 14 residues. The CDR3 spells CASKEGLAEETQYF. CDR3 nucleotides: TGTGCCAGCAAGGAAGGGTTGGCTGAAGAGACCCAGTACTTC.

The gene calls are TRBV5-8 and TRBJ1-5; no definite D call. The CDR3 length is 15 residues. Per germline, CDR1 SGHTS and CDR2 YDEGEE. V was pared by 2 bases and J by 2 bases, with 11 bases between. In DNA form, the CDR3 reads TGTGCCAGCAGCTTTTGGGCCGGCGGCAATCAGCCCCAGCATTTT. Amino acid sequence: CASSFWAGGNQPQHF.